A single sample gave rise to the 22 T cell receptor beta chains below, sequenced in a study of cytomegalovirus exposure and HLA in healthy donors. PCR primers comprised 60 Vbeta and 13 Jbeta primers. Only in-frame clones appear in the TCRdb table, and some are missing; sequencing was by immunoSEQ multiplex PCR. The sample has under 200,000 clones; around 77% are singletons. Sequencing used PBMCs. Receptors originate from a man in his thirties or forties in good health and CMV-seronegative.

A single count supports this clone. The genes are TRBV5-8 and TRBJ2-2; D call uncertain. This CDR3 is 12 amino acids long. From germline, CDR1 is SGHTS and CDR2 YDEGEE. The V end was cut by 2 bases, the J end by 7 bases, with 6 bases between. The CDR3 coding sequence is TGTGCCAGCAGCTTTCGCGTCGGGGAGCTGTTTTTT. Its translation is CASSFRVGELFF.

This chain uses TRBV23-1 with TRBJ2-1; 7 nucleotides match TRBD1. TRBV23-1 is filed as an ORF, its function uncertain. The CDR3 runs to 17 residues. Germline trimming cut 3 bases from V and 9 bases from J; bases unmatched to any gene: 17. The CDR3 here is CASSQFPGQRVEGEQFF. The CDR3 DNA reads TGCGCCAGCAGTCAGTTTCCGGGACAGAGGGTCGAAGGTGAGCAGTTCTTC.

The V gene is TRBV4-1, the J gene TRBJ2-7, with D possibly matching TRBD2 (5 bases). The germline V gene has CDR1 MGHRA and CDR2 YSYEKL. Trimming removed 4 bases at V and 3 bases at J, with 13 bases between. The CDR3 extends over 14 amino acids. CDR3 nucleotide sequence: TGCGCCAGCAGCCTGACGGGGTCTTACTACGAGCAGTACTTC. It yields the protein CASSLTGSYYEQYF.

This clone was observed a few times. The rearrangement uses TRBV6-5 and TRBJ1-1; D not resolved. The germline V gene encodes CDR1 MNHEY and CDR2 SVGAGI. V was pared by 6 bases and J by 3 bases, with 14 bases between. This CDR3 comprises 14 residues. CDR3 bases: TGTGCCAGCAGCCTACTAAGTCGGGACACTGAAGCTTTCTTT. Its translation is CASSLLSRDTEAFF.

This CDR3 is CASSPMAVMNTEAFF. Here the CDR3 DNA reads TGTGCCAGCAGCCCCATGGCGGTCATGAACACTGAAGCTTTCTTT. The gene calls are TRBV7-6 and TRBJ1-1; D gene ambiguous. The CDR3 has 15 amino acids. V was trimmed by 5 bases and J by 0 bases, leaving 13 bases between them. Germline V lookup: CDR1 SGHVS, CDR2 FNYEAQ.

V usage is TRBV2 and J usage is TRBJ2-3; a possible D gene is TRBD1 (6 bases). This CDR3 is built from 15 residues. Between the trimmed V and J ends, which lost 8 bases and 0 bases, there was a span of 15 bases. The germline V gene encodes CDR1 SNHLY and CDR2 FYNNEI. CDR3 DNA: TGTGCCAGCCTCCAGGGGTCTATTAGCACAGATACGCAGTATTTT. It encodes CASLQGSISTDTQYF.

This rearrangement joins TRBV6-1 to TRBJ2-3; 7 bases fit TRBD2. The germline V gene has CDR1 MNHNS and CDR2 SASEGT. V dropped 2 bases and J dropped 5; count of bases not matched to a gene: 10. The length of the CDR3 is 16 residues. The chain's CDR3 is CASSEIGGGIGDTQYF. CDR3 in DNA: TGTGCCAGCAGTGAAATAGGCGGGGGTATTGGAGATACGCAGTATTTT.

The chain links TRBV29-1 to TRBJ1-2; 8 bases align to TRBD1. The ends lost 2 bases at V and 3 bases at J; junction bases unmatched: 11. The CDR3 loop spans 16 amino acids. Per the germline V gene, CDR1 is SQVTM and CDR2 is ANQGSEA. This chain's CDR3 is CSVEISPGQAHYGYTF. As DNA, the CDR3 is TGCAGCGTTGAAATTTCTCCGGGACAGGCTCACTATGGCTACACCTTC. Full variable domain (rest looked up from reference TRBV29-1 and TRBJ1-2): SAVISQKPSRDICQRGTSLTIQCQVDSQVTMMFWYRQQPGQSLTLIATANQGSEATYESGFVIDKFPISRPNLTFSTLTVSNMSPEDSSIYLCSVEISPGQAHYGYTFGSGTRLTVV.

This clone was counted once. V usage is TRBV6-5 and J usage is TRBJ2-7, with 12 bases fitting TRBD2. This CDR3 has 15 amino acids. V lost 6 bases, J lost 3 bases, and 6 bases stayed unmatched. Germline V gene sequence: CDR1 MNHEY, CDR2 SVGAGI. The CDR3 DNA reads TGTGCCAGCAGACAAGGACTAGCGGGAAACTACGAGCAGTACTTC. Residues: CASRQGLAGNYEQYF.

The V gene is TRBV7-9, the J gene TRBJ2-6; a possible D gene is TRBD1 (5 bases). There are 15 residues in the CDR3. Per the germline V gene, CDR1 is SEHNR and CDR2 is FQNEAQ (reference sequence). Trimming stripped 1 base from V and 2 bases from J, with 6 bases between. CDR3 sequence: CASSLVGAGANVLTF. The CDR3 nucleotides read TGTGCCAGCAGCTTAGTAGGGGCTGGGGCCAACGTCCTGACTTTC.

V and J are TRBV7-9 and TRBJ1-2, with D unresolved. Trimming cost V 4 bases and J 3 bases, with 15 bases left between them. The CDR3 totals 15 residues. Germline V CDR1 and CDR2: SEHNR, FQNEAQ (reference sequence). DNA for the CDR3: TGTGCCAGCAGCTCGCCAACCTCCCCGGACTATGGCTACACCTTC. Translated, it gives CASSSPTSPDYGYTF. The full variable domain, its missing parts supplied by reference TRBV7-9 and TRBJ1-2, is DTGVSQNPRHKITKRGQNVTFRCDPISEHNRLYWYRQTLGQGPEFLTYFQNEAQLEKSRLLSDRFSAERPKGSFSTLEIQRTEQGDSAMYLCASSSPTSPDYGYTFGSGTRLTVV.

CDR3 residues: CASREVTGRNEQFF. DNA for the CDR3: TGTGCCAGCAGGGAAGTGACAGGGCGGAATGAGCAGTTCTTC. This chain uses TRBV27 with TRBJ2-1; 7 nucleotides align to TRBD1. The V and J ends lost 6 bases and 7 bases, in that order; junction bases with no gene match: 9. Looked up from germline, CDR1 is MNHEY and CDR2 is SMNVEV (reference sequence). The CDR3 contains 14 residues.

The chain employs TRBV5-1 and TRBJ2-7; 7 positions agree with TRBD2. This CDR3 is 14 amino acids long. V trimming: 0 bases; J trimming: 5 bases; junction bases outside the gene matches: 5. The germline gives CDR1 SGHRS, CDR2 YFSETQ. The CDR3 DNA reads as TGCGCCAGCAGCTTGGAAGGCGGGAGACACGAGCAGTACTTC. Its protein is CASSLEGGRHEQYF.

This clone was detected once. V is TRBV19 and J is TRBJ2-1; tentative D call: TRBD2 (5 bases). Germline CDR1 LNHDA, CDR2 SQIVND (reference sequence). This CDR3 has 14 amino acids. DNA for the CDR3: TGTGCGAGGGTGGCATCGAGCTCCTACAATGAGCAGTTCTTC. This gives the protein CARVASSSYNEQFF.

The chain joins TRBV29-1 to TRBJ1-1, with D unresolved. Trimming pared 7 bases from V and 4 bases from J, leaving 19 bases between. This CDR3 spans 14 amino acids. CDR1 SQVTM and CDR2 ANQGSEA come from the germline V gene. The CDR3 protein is CSGCPSGPTTEAFF. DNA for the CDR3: TGCAGCGGATGCCCCTCGGGTCCGACCACTGAAGCTTTCTTT.

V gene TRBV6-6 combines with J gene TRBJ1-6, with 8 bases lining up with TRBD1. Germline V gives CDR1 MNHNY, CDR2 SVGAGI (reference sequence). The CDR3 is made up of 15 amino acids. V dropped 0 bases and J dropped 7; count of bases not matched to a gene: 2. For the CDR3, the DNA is TGTGCCAGCAGTTACTCGGACAGGGAAAATTCACCCCTCCACTTT. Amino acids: CASSYSDRENSPLHF.

CDR3 region: CASSEYGVGNTEAFF. The CDR3 nucleotides are TGTGCCAGCAGTGAATACGGGGTGGGGAACACTGAAGCTTTCTTT. The chain has TRBV2 and TRBJ1-1; D unclear. V lost 2 bases and J lost 1, with 11 bases in between. The CDR3 has 15 amino acids. Germline CDR1 SNHLY, CDR2 FYNNEI.

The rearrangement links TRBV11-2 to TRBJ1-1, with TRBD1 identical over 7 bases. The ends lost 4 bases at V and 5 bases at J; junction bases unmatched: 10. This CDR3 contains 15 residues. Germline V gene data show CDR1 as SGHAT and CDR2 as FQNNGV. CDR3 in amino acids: CASSSTDRVRTEAFF. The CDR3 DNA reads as TGTGCCAGCAGCTCCACTGACAGGGTGAGGACTGAAGCTTTCTTT. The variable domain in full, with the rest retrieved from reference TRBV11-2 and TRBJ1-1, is EAGVAQSPRYKIIEKRQSVAFWCNPISGHATLYWYQQILGQGPKLLIQFQNNGVVDDSQLPKDRFSAERLKGVDSTLKIQPAKLEDSAVYLCASSSTDRVRTEAFFGQGTRLTVV.

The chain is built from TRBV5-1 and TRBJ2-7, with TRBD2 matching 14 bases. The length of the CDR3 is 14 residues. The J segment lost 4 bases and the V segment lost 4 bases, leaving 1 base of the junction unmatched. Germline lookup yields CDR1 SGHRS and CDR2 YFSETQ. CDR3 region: CASSGLAGGYEQYF. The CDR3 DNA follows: TGCGCCAGCAGCGGACTAGCGGGAGGTTACGAGCAGTACTTC. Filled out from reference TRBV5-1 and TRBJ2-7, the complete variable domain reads KAGVTQTPRYLIKTRGQQVTLSCSPISGHRSVSWYQQTPGQGLQFLFEYFSETQRNKGNFPGRFSGRQFSNSRSEMNVSTLELGDSALYLCASSGLAGGYEQYFGPGTRLTVT.

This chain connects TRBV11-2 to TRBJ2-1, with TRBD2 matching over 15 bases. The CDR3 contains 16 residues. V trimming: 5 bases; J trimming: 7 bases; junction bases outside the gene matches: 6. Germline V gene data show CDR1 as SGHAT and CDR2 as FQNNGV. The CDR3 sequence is CASSLAGTSGRNEQFF. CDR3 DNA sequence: TGTGCCAGCAGCCTCGCCGGGACTAGCGGGAGGAATGAGCAGTTCTTC.

CDR3 sequence (DNA): TGTGCCTGGACCGCCGGGACAGGTCACACTGGAAACACCATATATTTT. Translating it yields CAWTAGTGHTGNTIYF. The rearrangement links TRBV30 to TRBJ1-3; 8 bases line up with TRBD1. CDR3 size: 16 residues. CDR1 and CDR2 from the germline V gene are GTSNPN and SVGIG (reference sequence). V lost 4 bases, J lost 2 bases, and 10 bases stayed unmatched.

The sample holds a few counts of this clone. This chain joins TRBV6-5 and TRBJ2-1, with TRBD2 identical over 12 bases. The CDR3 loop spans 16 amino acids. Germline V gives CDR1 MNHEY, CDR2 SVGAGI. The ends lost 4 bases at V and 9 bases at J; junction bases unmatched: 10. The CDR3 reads CASSSPTSGSRGEQFF. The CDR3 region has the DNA TGTGCCAGCAGTTCTCCGACTAGCGGGAGTAGGGGTGAGCAGTTCTTC.